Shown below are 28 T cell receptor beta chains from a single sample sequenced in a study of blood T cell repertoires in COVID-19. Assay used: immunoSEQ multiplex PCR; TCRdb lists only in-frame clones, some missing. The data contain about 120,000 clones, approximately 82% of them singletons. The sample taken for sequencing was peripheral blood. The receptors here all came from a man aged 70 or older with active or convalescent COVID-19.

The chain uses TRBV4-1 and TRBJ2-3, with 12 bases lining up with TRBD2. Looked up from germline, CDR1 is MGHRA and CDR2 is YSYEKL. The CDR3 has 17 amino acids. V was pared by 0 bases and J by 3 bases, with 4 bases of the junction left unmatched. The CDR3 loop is CASSQDRLAGGTDTQYF. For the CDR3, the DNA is TGCGCCAGCAGCCAAGATCGGCTAGCGGGGGGGACAGATACGCAGTATTTT.

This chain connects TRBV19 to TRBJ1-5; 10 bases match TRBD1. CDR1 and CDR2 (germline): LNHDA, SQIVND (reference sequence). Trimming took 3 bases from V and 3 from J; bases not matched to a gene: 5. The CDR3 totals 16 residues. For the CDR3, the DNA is TGTGCCAGTAGTATTTTGGGACAGGGGAACAATCAGCCCCAGCATTTT. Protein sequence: CASSILGQGNNQPQHF.

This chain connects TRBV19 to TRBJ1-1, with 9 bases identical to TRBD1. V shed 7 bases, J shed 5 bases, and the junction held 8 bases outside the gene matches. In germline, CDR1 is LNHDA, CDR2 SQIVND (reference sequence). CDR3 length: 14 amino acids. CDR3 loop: CASTRTGESTEAFF. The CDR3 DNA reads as TGTGCCAGTACCAGGACAGGGGAGAGTACTGAAGCTTTCTTT.

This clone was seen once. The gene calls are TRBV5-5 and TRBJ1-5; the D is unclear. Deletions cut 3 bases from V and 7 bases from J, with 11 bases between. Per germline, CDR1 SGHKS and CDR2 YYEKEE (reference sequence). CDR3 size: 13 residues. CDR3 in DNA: TGTGCCAGCAGCTGGGCGAGTGACCAGCCCCAGCATTTT. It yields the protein CASSWASDQPQHF.

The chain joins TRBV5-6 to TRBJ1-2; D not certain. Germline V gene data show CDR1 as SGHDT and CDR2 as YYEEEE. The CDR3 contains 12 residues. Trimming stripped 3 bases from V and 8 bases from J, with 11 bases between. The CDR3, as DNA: TGTGCCAGCAGCTGGGCCCAGAAGGGCTACACCTTC. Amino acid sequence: CASSWAQKGYTF.

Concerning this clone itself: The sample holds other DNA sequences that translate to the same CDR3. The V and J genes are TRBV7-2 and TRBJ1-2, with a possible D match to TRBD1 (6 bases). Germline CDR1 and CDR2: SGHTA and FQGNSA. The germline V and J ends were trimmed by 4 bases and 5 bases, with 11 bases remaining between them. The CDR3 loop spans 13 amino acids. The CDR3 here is CASSSGGGYGYTF. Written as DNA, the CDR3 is TGTGCCAGCAGCTCTGGGGGCGGGTATGGCTACACCTTC.

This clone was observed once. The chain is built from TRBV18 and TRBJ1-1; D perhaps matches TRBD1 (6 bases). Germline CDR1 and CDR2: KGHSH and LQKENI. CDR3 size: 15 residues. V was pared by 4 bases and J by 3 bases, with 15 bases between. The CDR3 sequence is CASSQAESGDTEAFF. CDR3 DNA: TGTGCCAGCTCACAGGCAGAATCAGGGGACACTGAAGCTTTCTTT.

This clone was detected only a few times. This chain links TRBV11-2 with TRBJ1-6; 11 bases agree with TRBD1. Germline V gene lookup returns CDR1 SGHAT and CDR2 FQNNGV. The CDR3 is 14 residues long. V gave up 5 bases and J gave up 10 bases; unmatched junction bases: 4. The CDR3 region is CASSPGQGVSPLHF. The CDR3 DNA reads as TGTGCCAGCAGCCCGGGACAGGGGGTGTCACCCCTCCACTTT.

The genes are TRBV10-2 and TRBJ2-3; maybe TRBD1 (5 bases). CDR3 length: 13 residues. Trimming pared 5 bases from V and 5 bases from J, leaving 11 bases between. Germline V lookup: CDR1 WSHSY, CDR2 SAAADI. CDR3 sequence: CASSLQQGDTQYF. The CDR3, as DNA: TGCGCCAGCAGTCTGCAGCAGGGAGATACGCAGTATTTT.

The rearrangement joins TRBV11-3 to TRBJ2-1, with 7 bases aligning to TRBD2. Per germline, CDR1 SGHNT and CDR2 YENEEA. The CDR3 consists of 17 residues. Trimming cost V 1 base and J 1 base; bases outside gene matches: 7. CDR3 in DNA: TGTGCCAGCAGCTTAGCCGGGGGGACGTTGTCCTACAATGAGCAGTTCTTC. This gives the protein CASSLAGGTLSYNEQFF.

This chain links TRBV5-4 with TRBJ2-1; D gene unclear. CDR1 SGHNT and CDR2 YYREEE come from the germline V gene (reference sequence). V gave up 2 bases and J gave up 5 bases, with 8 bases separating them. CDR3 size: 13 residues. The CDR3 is CASSLPADNEQFF. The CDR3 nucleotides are TGTGCCAGCAGCTTACCCGCGGACAATGAGCAGTTCTTC.

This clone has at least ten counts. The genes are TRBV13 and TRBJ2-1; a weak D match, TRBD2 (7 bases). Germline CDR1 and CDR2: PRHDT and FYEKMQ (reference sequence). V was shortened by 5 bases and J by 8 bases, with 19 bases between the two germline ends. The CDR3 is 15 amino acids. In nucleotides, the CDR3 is TGTGCCAGCAGCCCGAGGGGGAGGGCCTTCCATGAGCAGTTCTTC. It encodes CASSPRGRAFHEQFF. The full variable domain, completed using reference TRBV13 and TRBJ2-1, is AAGVIQSPRHLIKEKRETATLKCYPIPRHDTVYWYQQGPGQDPQFLISFYEKMQSDKGSIPDRFSAQQFSDYHSELNMSSLELGDSALYFCASSPRGRAFHEQFFGPGTRLTVL.

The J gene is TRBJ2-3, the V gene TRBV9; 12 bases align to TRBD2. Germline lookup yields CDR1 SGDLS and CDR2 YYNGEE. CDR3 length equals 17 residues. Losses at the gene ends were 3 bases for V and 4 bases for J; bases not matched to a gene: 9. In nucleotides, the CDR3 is TGTGCCAGCAGCGAGGCTAGCGGGGGGGCCTGGGCAGATACGCAGTATTTT. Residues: CASSEASGGAWADTQYF.

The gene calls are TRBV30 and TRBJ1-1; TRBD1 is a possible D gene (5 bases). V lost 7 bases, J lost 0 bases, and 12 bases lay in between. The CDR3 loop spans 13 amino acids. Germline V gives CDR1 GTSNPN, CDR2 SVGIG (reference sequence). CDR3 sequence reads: CAFFGDLNTEAFF. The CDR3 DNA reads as TGTGCCTTCTTCGGGGACTTGAACACTGAAGCTTTCTTT.

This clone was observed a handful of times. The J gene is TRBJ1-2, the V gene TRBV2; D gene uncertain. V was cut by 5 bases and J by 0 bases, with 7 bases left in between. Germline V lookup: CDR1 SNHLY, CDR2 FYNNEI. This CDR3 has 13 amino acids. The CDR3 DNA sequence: TGTGCCAGCAGTCCGGGAGCTAACTATGGCTACACCTTC. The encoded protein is CASSPGANYGYTF.

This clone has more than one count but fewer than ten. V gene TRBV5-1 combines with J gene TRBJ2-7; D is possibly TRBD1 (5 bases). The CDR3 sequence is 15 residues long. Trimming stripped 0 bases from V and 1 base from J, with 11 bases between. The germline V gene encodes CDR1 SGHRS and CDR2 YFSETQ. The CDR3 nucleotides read TGCGCCAGCAGCTTGGACAGGTTTCTATCCTACGAGCAGTACTTC. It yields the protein CASSLDRFLSYEQYF.

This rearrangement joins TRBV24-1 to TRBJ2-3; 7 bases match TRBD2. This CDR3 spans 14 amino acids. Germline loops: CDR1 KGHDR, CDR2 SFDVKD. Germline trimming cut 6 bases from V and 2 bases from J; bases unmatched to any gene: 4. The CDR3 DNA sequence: TGTGCCACCAGTCCCGGGACTATCACAGATACGCAGTATTTT. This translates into CATSPGTITDTQYF.

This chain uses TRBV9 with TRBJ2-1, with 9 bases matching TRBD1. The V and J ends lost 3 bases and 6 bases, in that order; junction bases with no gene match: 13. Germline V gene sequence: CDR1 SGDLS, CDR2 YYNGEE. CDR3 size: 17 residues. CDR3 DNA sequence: TGTGCCAGCAGCGGAACTTTAACCGGGACAGGGAGCAATGAGCAGTTCTTC. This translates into CASSGTLTGTGSNEQFF.

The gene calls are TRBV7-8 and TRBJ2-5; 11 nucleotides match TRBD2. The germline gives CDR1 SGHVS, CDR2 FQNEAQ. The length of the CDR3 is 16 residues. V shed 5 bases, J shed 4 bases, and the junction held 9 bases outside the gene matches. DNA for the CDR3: TGTGCCAGCAGCCATGGACTAGCGGGTGTTGGAGAGACCCAGTACTTC. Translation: CASSHGLAGVGETQYF.

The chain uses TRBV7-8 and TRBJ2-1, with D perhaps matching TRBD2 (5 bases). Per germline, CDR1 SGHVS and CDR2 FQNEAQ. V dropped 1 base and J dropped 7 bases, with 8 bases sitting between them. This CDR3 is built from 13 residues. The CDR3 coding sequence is TGTGCCAGCAGCTTAGAGGGAGTGAATGAGCAGTTCTTC. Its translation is CASSLEGVNEQFF.

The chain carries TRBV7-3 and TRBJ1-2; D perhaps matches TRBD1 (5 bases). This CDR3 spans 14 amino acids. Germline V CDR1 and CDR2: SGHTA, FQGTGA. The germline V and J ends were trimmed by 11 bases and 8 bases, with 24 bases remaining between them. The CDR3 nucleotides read TGTGCCGGCTCTGAAGGGGCAGGGAGGATCGGCTACACCTTC. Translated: CAGSEGAGRIGYTF.

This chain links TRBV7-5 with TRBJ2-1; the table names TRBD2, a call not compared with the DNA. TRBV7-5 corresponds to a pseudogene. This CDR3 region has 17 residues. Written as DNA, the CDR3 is TGTGTCAGAAGCTTAGTAAGCGGGCCGACCTCCTACAATGAGCAGTTCTTC. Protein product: CVRSLVSGPTSYNEQFF.

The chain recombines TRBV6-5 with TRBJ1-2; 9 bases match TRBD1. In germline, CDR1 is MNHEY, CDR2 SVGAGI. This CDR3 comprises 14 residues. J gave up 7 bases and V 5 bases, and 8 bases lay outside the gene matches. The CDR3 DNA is TGTGCCAGCAGTCCCTGGGACAGGGCACGTGGCTACACCTTC. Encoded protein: CASSPWDRARGYTF.

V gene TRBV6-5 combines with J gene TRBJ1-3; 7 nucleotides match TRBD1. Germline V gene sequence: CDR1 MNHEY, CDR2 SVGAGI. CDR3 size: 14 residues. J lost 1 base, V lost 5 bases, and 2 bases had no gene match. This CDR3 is CASSRDSSGNTIYF. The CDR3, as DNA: TGTGCCAGCAGTAGGGACAGTTCTGGAAACACCATATATTTT.

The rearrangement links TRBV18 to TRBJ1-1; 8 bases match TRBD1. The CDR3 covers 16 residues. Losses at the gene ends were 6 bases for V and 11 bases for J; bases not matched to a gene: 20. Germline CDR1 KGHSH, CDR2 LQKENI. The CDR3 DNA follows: TGTGCCAGCTCTCCAGGCGGGAGACAGGGGTCGATGTGGGCTTTCTTT. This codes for CASSPGGRQGSMWAFF.

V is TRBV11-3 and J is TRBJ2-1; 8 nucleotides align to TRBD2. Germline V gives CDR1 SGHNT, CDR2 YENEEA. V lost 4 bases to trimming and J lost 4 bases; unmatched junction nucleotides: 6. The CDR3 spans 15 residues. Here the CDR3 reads CASSSLRGAYNEQFF. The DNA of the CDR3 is TGTGCCAGCAGCTCCCTGCGGGGGGCTTACAATGAGCAGTTCTTC.

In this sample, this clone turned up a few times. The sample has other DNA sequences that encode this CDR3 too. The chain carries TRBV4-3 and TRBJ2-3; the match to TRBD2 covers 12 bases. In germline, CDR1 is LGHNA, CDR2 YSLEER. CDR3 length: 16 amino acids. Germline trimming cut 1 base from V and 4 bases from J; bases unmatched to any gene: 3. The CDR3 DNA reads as TGCGCCAGCAGCCAAGGACTAGCGGGAGTATCAGATACGCAGTATTTT. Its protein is CASSQGLAGVSDTQYF.

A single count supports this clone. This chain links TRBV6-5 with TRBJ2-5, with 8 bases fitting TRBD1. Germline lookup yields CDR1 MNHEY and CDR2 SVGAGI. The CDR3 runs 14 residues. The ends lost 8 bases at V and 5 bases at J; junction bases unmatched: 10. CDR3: CASAGGAKAETQYF. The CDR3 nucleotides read TGTGCCAGCGCAGGGGGCGCTAAGGCCGAGACCCAGTACTTC.